Each of the 8 T cell receptor beta chains below was sequenced from the same sample in a study of vaccination and CD4 T cells after COVID-19. No antigen has been identified for these receptors. Treatment defined: roughly nine-day PBMC culture with coronavirus spike peptide pools or control peptides (ViraFEST assay). At the Johns Hopkins FTIC core, DNA taken from cultured CD4+ T cells was sequenced by way of the Oncomine TCR Beta short-read assay. TCRdb reprocessed the PCR reads via MiXCR and lists one record per CDR3 protein. The sample has about 15,000 distinct CDR3 sequences; 50% to 65% are singletons. Sequencing used CD4+ T cells from blood, cultured in vitro, obtained before SARS-CoV-2 vaccination. These receptors came from a human donor who had recovered from COVID-19.

This sequence joins TRBV6-2 or TRBV6-3 and TRBJ2-1; D perhaps matches TRBD2 (6 bases). Trimming cost V 6 bases and J 4 bases, with 10 bases left between them. The germline CDR1 and CDR2 sequences are MNHEY and SVGEGT. This CDR3 is 13 amino acids long. The CDR3 sequence is CASSTSFYNEQFF. DNA for the CDR3: TGTGCCAGCAGCACTAGCTTTTACAATGAGCAGTTCTTC.

The rearrangement links TRBV25-1 to TRBJ2-7; TRBD1 aligns across 10 bases. CDR1 and CDR2 (germline): MGHDK, SYGVNS. V was pared by 7 bases and J by 5 bases, with 5 bases of the junction left unmatched. The CDR3 is 13 amino acids. The CDR3 coding sequence is TGTGCCAGCAAGGACAGGGGGATCCACGAGCAGTACTTC. Its protein is CASKDRGIHEQYF.

This clonotype is medium-sized. The chain links TRBV6-1 to TRBJ1-2; D unresolved. Trimming cost V 3 bases and J 7 bases, with 6 bases left between them. CDR3 size: 11 residues. Germline CDR1 is MNHNS and CDR2 is SASEGT. The CDR3 spells CASSESLGYTF. The CDR3 DNA follows: TGTGCCAGCAGTGAGTCCCTTGGCTACACCTTC.

The V and J genes are TRBV7-3 and TRBJ2-3; 7 positions match TRBD2. Germline values: CDR1 SGHTA, CDR2 FQGTGA. The CDR3 loop spans 13 amino acids. V shed 4 bases and J 5 bases; nucleotides not matched to a gene: 3. The CDR3 DNA reads TGTGCCAGCAGCTCGGTAGCGGGAGATACGCAGTATTTT. Its translation: CASSSVAGDTQYF.

This clonotype was found a few times. The CDR3 sequence: CASSYSDTPRDEQYF. The CDR3 DNA reads as TGTGCCAGCAGTTACTCGGACACCCCTCGGGACGAGCAGTACTTC. The chain has TRBV6-2 or TRBV6-3 and TRBJ2-7; the D gene is possibly TRBD1 (5 bases). This CDR3 spans 15 amino acids. CDR1 is MNHEY and CDR2 is SVGEGT in the germline V gene. Trimming stripped 0 bases from V and 5 bases from J, with 14 bases between.

This clonotype is large (0.1 to 1%) by share. The V call is TRBV6-1, the J call TRBJ2-7; TRBD2 aligns across 8 bases. The germline V gene encodes CDR1 MNHNS and CDR2 SASEGT. The junction had 5 bases not matched to a gene; V was cut back by 7 bases and J by 0 bases. The CDR3 contains 14 residues. This chain's CDR3 is CASTEGLVSYEQYF. CDR3 bases: TGTGCCAGCACCGAGGGACTAGTCTCCTACGAGCAGTACTTC.

V usage is TRBV6-2 or TRBV6-3 and J usage is TRBJ2-3; 14 nucleotides agree with TRBD2. Looked up from germline, CDR1 is MNHEY and CDR2 is SVGEGT. The ends lost 8 bases at V and 2 bases at J; junction bases unmatched: 15. The CDR3 extends over 19 amino acids. The DNA for the CDR3 is TGTGCCAGCTATGAAACCCGACTAGCGGGAGGGCGTAACACAGATACGCAGTATTTT. It specifies CASYETRLAGGRNTDTQYF.

The rearrangement links TRBV30 to TRBJ1-5; TRBD1 matches 11 bases. Germline CDR1 GTSNPN, CDR2 SVGIG (reference sequence). The CDR3 length is 15 residues. V was pared by 0 bases and J by 7 bases, with 5 bases of the junction left unmatched. This CDR3 is CAWSVGQGARQPQHF. The CDR3, as DNA: TGTGCCTGGAGTGTCGGACAGGGGGCTCGGCAGCCCCAGCATTTT. Full variable domain (missing parts from reference TRBV30 and TRBJ1-5): SQTIHQWPATLVQPVGSPLSLECTVEGTSNPNLYWYRQAAGRGLQLLFYSVGIGQISSEVPQNLSASRPQDRQFILSSKKLLLSDSGFYLCAWSVGQGARQPQHFGDGTRLSIL.